The T cell receptor (beta chain) under discussion was sequenced for a study of control samples from healthy donors and cancer patients. This clone appeared a single time. Method: immunoSEQ multiplex PCR; TCRdb's copy keeps in-frame clones and lacks some. Of some 150,000 clones listed, 91% are singletons. Germline V gene data show CDR1 as MDHEN and CDR2 as SYDVKM. The CDR3 covers 11 residues. V was pared by 7 bases and J by 2 bases, with 3 bases between. The sample taken for sequencing was blood. The TCR originated in a man aged 30 to 45 in good health. The chain combines TRBV28 with TRBJ2-1; no reliable D call. The DNA for the CDR3 is TGTGCCAGCAAAACCTACAATGAGCAGTTCTTC. Protein product: CASKTYNEQFF. The variable domain in full, with the rest retrieved from reference TRBV28 and TRBJ2-1, is DVKVTQSSRYLVKRTGEKVFLECVQDMDHENMFWYRQDPGLGLRLIYFSYDVKMKEKGDIPEGYSVSREKKERFSLILESASTNQTSMYLCASKTYNEQFFGPGTRLTVL.